This TCR beta chain was sequenced in a study of blood T cell repertoires in COVID-19. Turning to the study itself: Some COVID-19 samples were acute and others convalescent; all came from the United States, Italy and Spain. Nucleic acid was either cDNA or gDNA, and it came from T cells, B-cell-depleted T cells, or PBMCs.

This clone was recorded only once. As handled by the study authors: The authors estimated nucleated cell counts from reference gene primer amplification. The protocol was immunoSEQ multiplex PCR, while the TCRdb copy is restricted to in-frame clones and leaves out a portion. V and J calls and clone size follow that table, whereas D and trimming were derived from the DNA. The data hold about 190,000 clones, with 85% to 90% observed a single time. This clonotype was obtained from a man aged 45-65 years with acute or convalescent COVID-19. Material: peripheral blood.

CDR3 residues: CASRKDSPNYGYTF. The CDR3 nucleotides are TGTGCCAGCAGGAAGGACAGCCCTAACTATGGCTACACCTTC. The rearrangement links TRBV2 to TRBJ1-2, with D possibly TRBD1 on 6 matching bases. Trimming took off 6 bases at V and 0 bases at J, with 11 bases between the two ends. This CDR3 comprises 14 residues. Germline V CDR1 and CDR2: SNHLY, FYNNEI.